These T cell receptor beta chains were read from a single sample in a study of CD8+ T cells in alopecia areata. This table comes from immunoSEQ multiplex PCR, and its TCRdb copy is limited to in-frame clones, with some not included. The sample records some 190,000 clones, 60% being singletons. Sequencing used CD4+ T cells sorted from blood, obtained at week 24, from a patient treated with tofacitinib. These receptors originate from a human donor with alopecia areata. The CDR3 runs from the conserved cysteine through the conserved F or W. A D gene is named only where the DNA matches it firmly. Clone sizes are given selectively: once, few, many, or a class where the clone is expanded.

cdr3_length clone_size j_call v_call d_call cdr3_aa cdr3_nt
16 . TRBJ2-6 TRBV29-1 TRBD1 CSVVGQGKRGANVLTF TGCAGCGTTGTGGGACAGGGTAAAAGAGGGGCCAACGTCCTGACTTTC
18 . TRBJ2-5 TRBV9 TRBD2 CASSVAGASGGYQETQYF TGTGCCAGCAGCGTAGCGGGTGCTAGCGGGGGGTACCAAGAGACCCAGTACTTC
12 . TRBJ1-5 TRBV7-2 . CASSLANQPQHF TGTGCCAGCAGCTTGGCCAATCAGCCCCAGCATTTT
13 few TRBJ1-1 TRBV30 . CAWSGGLRREAFF TGTGCCTGGAGTGGGGGACTTCGACGCGAAGCTTTCTTT
12 many TRBJ1-2 TRBV28 TRBD1 CASTGGWDGYTF TGTGCCAGCACAGGGGGCTGGGATGGCTACACCTTC
12 . TRBJ2-1 TRBV15 . CATSRGYNEQFF TGTGCCACCAGCAGAGGGTACAATGAGCAGTTCTTC
14 . TRBJ1-1 TRBV29-1 TRBD1 CSVQYRGRSTEAFF TGCAGCGTTCAATACAGGGGAAGATCCACTGAAGCTTTCTTT
12 . TRBJ1-5 TRBV30 . CAWSVGPGPQHF TGTGCCTGGAGTGTAGGACCAGGGCCCCAGCATTTT
13 few TRBJ2-2 TRBV27 . CASSLTYTGELFF TGTGCCAGCAGTCTCACATATACCGGGGAGCTGTTTTTT
14 once TRBJ2-7 TRBV6-5 TRBD2 CASSLAGGAYEQYF TGTGCCAGTTCTCTAGCGGGGGGAGCCTACGAGCAGTACTTC
14 . TRBJ2-7 TRBV29-1 TRBD2 CSVLTHGLVYEQYF TGCAGCGTCCTGACCCACGGACTAGTCTACGAGCAGTACTTC
14 . TRBJ1-1 TRBV25-1 . CASSEGGRGEEAFF TGTGCCAGCAGTGAAGGGGGTAGGGGGGAGGAAGCTTTCTTT
13 . TRBJ1-2 TRBV5-1 . CASTLTGNYGYTF TGCGCCAGCACTCTCACAGGGAACTATGGCTACACCTTC
13 . TRBJ2-3 TRBV5-6 . CASSFPREGWQYF TGTGCCAGCAGCTTCCCCCGCGAGGGCTGGCAGTATTTT
14 once TRBJ2-2 TRBV5-1 TRBD1 CASSENTGAGELFF TGCGCCAGCAGCGAAAATACAGGGGCCGGGGAGCTGTTTTTT
11 . TRBJ1-1 TRBV19 . CASFLNTEAFF TGTGCCAGCTTTTTGAACACTGAAGCTTTCTTT
14 . TRBJ1-2 TRBV14 . CASSQEGAYYGYTF TGTGCCAGCAGCCAAGAGGGGGCCTACTATGGCTACACCTTC
12 many TRBJ2-7 TRBV19 . CASSIQGYEQYF TGTGCCAGTAGTATACAGGGCTACGAGCAGTACTTC
15 . TRBJ2-2 TRBV4-3 . CASSQVLRVTGELFF TGCGCCAGCAGCCAAGTACTCAGGGTAACCGGGGAGCTGTTTTTT
13 . TRBJ2-7 TRBV29-1 . CSAFRETGGEQYF TGCAGCGCCTTCAGGGAAACCGGAGGCGAGCAGTACTTC
16 few TRBJ1-1 TRBV30 . CAWSPRGYGLNTEAFF TGTGCCTGGAGTCCCCGGGGTTATGGGCTGAACACTGAAGCTTTCTTT
17 . TRBJ1-5 TRBV5-1 TRBD1 CASSPGTGTAFGQPQHF TGCGCCAGCAGCCCAGGGACAGGGACAGCCTTCGGTCAGCCCCAGCATTTT
14 . TRBJ1-1 TRBV7-2 TRBD1 CASSGGTVNTEAFF TGTGCCAGCAGCGGGGGGACAGTCAACACTGAAGCTTTCTTT
14 few TRBJ1-4 TRBV21-1 . CASSRGAAWDKLFF TGTGCCAGCAGCAGGGGGGCAGCATGGGACAAACTGTTTTTT
14 . TRBJ1-2 TRBV29-1 TRBD1 CSVEGQGIFGGYTF TGCAGCGTTGAGGGACAGGGAATATTCGGGGGCTACACCTTC
15 few TRBJ2-2 TRBV7-9 TRBD1 CASRPGTVNTGELFF TGTGCCAGCAGGCCCGGGACAGTTAACACCGGGGAGCTGTTTTTT
14 . TRBJ2-5 TRBV5-1 . CASSLPDLKETQYF TGCGCCAGCAGCTTGCCCGACCTTAAAGAGACCCAGTACTTC
13 . TRBJ1-2 TRBV2 . CASTVGVNYGYTF TGTGCCAGCACTGTAGGGGTTAACTATGGCTACACCTTC
11 few TRBJ1-1 TRBV10-3 . CAVQENTEAFF TGTGCCGTCCAGGAAAACACTGAAGCTTTCTTT
12 . TRBJ2-3 TRBV27 TRBD1 CASSTGQVAQYF TGTGCCAGCAGTACTGGACAGGTCGCGCAGTATTTT
13 . TRBJ2-5 TRBV5-6 . CASSLRLGETQYF TGTGCCAGCAGCTTGAGGTTGGGGGAGACCCAGTACTTC
12 many TRBJ1-1 TRBV7-9 . CASSSNAREAFF TGTGCCAGCAGCTCTAATGCCAGGGAGGCTTTCTTT
14 . TRBJ1-5 TRBV10-3 TRBD1 CAISEQGAGQPQHF TGTGCCATCAGCGAGCAGGGGGCCGGTCAGCCCCAGCATTTT
14 . TRBJ2-7 TRBV27 . CASSEHPRGGEQYF TGTGCCAGCAGTGAACACCCCCGAGGAGGGGAGCAGTACTTC
13 few TRBJ1-1 TRBV5-1 TRBD1 CASSLTGATEAFF TGCGCCAGCAGCTTGACAGGGGCCACTGAAGCTTTCTTT
12 once TRBJ2-5 TRBV29-1 . CSARDGRETQYF TGCAGCGCCCGGGACGGCCGTGAGACCCAGTACTTC
14 . TRBJ2-3 TRBV29-1 TRBD2 CSVRTSGDTNTQYF TGCAGCGTTCGGACTAGCGGGGACACCAATACGCAGTATTTT
15 . TRBJ2-2 TRBV7-2 . CASSLRSVGTGELFF TGTGCCAGCAGCTTAAGAAGTGTGGGTACCGGGGAGCTGTTTTTT
14 few TRBJ1-2 TRBV27 . CASSPMTRNYGYTF TGTGCCAGCAGTCCCATGACTCGGAACTATGGCTACACCTTC
13 . TRBJ1-1 TRBV30 . CAGGAGKNTEAFF TGTGCCGGCGGGGCAGGGAAGAACACTGAAGCTTTCTTT
14 once TRBJ2-5 TRBV25-1 . CASSQRLVQETQYF TGTGCCAGCAGTCAGCGATTGGTCCAAGAGACCCAGTACTTC
17 . TRBJ2-3 TRBV14 . CASSQGLFADLGGTQYF TGTGCCAGCAGCCAAGGTCTTTTCGCGGACCTTGGGGGTACGCAGTATTTT
10 few TRBJ2-3 TRBV20-1 TRBD2 CSATRDYVYF TGCAGTGCCACCCGGGACTACGTGTATTTT
13 few TRBJ2-1 TRBV2 TRBD1 CASSDGRGREQFF TGTGCCAGCAGTGACGGTAGGGGGCGTGAGCAGTTCTTC
11 . TRBJ2-1 TRBV29-1 . CSVIQGSEQFF TGCAGCGTGATACAGGGAAGTGAGCAGTTCTTC
16 . TRBJ1-2 TRBV9 . CASSVGGSGRSYGYTF TGTGCCAGCAGCGTAGGAGGTTCGGGCAGATCCTATGGCTACACCTTC
13 . TRBJ1-6 TRBV4-3 . CASSQVGNSPLHF TGCGCCAGCAGCCAAGTGGGGAATTCACCCCTCCACTTT
13 . TRBJ1-1 TRBV5-1 . CASHWTSDTEAFF TGCGCCAGCCATTGGACCTCAGACACTGAAGCTTTCTTT
12 . TRBJ1-5 TRBV5-6 . CASSRDDQPQHF TGTGCCAGCAGCCGCGATGATCAGCCCCAGCATTTT
14 few TRBJ1-6 TRBV4-3 . CASSQVGTGPPLHF TGCGCCAGCAGCCAAGTCGGGACTGGCCCACCCCTCCACTTT
15 . TRBJ1-2 TRBV7-2 TRBD1 CASSPGQGPSYGYTF TGTGCCAGCAGCCCAGGACAGGGGCCTTCCTATGGCTACACCTTC
12 . TRBJ1-2 TRBV29-1 . CSVAEGNYGYTF TGCAGCGTTGCCGAGGGGAACTATGGCTACACCTTC
16 . TRBJ2-7 TRBV15 TRBD1 CATSRAVGTGKGEQYF TGTGCCACCAGCAGAGCGGTCGGGACAGGGAAAGGCGAGCAGTACTTC
13 once TRBJ2-5 TRBV15 . CATSRGTEETQYF TGTGCCACCAGCAGGGGGACGGAAGAGACCCAGTACTTC
9 . TRBJ2-1 TRBV29-1 . CSGGVEQFF TGCAGCGGAGGAGTGGAGCAGTTCTTC
12 . TRBJ1-1 TRBV30 TRBD1 CALDRVNTEAFF TGTGCCTTGGACAGGGTGAACACTGAAGCTTTCTTT
14 . TRBJ2-1 TRBV2 . CASSARGVGNEQFF TGTGCCAGCAGTGCCCGCGGGGTGGGTAATGAGCAGTTCTTC